These T cell receptor beta chains were read from a single sample in a study of T cell clonotyping in hematopoietic cell transplantation. Some clones are missing from TCRdb's copy, which holds only in-frame ones; the method was immunoSEQ multiplex PCR. Found here are about 7,400 clones, 88% of them singletons; the top ten hold 6% to 8.5%. Sample: peripheral blood mononuclear cells, taken before stem cell transplant. These receptors all stem from a man aged 55 to 70 with acute myeloid leukemia. Some clones in this sample may be carry-over from other donors' samples. CDR3s include the opening cysteine and the closing phenylalanine or tryptophan.

cdr3_length	v_call	j_call	cdr3_aa
13	TRBV7-9	TRBJ1-2	CASSFLGQEGYTF
13	TRBV6-5	TRBJ1-1	CASSYNVNTEAFF
16	TRBV2	TRBJ2-2	CARSAGGGAYTGELFF
17	TRBV19	TRBJ1-6	CASSPGQNPMRNSPLHF
15	TRBV28	TRBJ2-7	CASSQTGARISQQYF
14	TRBV6-5	TRBJ2-2	CASSYTRNTGELFF
20	TRBV14	TRBJ2-3	CASSRRAIRLGRGGTDTQYF
17	TRBV7-3	TRBJ2-3	CASSLYASGSSTDTQYF
14	TRBV9	TRBJ2-7	CASSASGRENEQYF
15	TRBV5-1	TRBJ2-5	CASSRAQGAGETQYF
13	TRBV2	TRBJ1-5	CASSELGNQPQHF
16	TRBV2	TRBJ1-1	CASSEAFQGARTEAFF
15	TRBV6-6	TRBJ1-6	CASSITGFHNSPLHF
14	TRBV27	TRBJ2-7	CASSSGLAGVEQYF
14	TRBV4-1	TRBJ2-5	CASSHEPREETQYF
14	TRBV2	TRBJ1-5	CASRMGRGDQPQHF
14	TRBV28	TRBJ2-7	CASRPPDRIYEQYF
14	TRBV5-1	TRBJ2-7	CASSLLLAGYEQYF
11	TRBV29-1	TRBJ2-3	CSSGLQDTQYF
17	TRBV7-2	TRBJ2-4	CASSEIRASGAKNIQYF
13	TRBV6-6	TRBJ1-1	CASSYSTGGKAFF
15	TRBV7-2	TRBJ1-5	CASSLEGDWNQPQHF
14	TRBV29-1	TRBJ1-4	CSVVVPQGIEKLFF
15	TRBV6-1	TRBJ2-2	CASSSLRESTGELFF
15	TRBV4-1	TRBJ2-7	CASSQDPGGPYEQYF
13	TRBV11-3	TRBJ1-1	CASSYQLGSEAFF
14	TRBV27	TRBJ1-4	CASSLLGMGEKLFF
16	TRBV10-2	TRBJ1-1	CASIPSPSGENTEAFF
17	TRBV4-2	TRBJ2-3	CASSQGSGTTSTDTQYF
13	TRBV2	TRBJ1-2	CASRTGTNGGYTF
14	TRBV6-5	TRBJ1-2	CASRRDSLLGGYTF
11	TRBV30	TRBJ1-2	CAWRGNYGYTF
15	TRBV27	TRBJ2-5	CASSLGTGYQETQYF
16	TRBV27	TRBJ2-7	CASRLFGTSEALEQYF
13	TRBV14	TRBJ1-1	CASSPQGTTEAFF
11	TRBV20-1	TRBJ1-2	CRGTGVNGYTF
12	TRBV19	TRBJ1-5	CAGGNSNQPQHF
13	TRBV14	TRBJ1-1	CASSLGGTTEAFF
13	TRBV4-1	TRBJ1-1	CASSQDKSTEAFF
15	TRBV29-1	TRBJ2-2	CSVEGNPEGTGELFF
15	TRBV30	TRBJ2-3	CAWRVAGANTDTQYF
15	TRBV19	TRBJ2-3	CASSRLAGGPDTQYF